These 10 T cell receptor beta chains share one sample of origin, sequenced in a study of technical replicates of blood from a few donors. Using immunoSEQ multiplex PCR, the repertoire was profiled, and TCRdb retains in-frame clones only, with some absent. The repertoire consists of 75,000 to 95,000 clones, with approximately 90% occurring once and the leading ten covering roughly 0.27%. Sequencing was performed on T cells isolated from PBMCs. The receptor source for this set is a human donor in good health.

This chain links TRBV6-1 with TRBJ2-1; D perhaps matches TRBD1 (6 bases). Trimming shortened V by 7 bases and J by 6 bases, and 16 bases separated the two germline ends. Germline V gene lookup returns CDR1 MNHNS and CDR2 SASEGT. This CDR3 is 14 amino acids long. CDR3 in amino acids: CASTRGLGANEQFF. The CDR3 DNA sequence: TGTGCCAGCACCCGGGGCTTGGGGGCCAATGAGCAGTTCTTC.

This clone showed up just a few times. This chain joins TRBV5-1 and TRBJ1-4; 8 nucleotides agree with TRBD1. Per germline, CDR1 SGHRS and CDR2 YFSETQ. The CDR3 consists of 14 residues. Germline trimming cut 3 bases from V and 13 bases from J; bases unmatched to any gene: 11. The DNA of the CDR3 is TGCGCCAGCAGCTCTAGTCTACAGGGGGATTCACTGTTTTTT. This gives the protein CASSSSLQGDSLFF. The full variable domain, in which reference TRBV5-1 and TRBJ1-4 provide the parts outside the CDR3, is KAGVTQTPRYLIKTRGQQVTLSCSPISGHRSVSWYQQTPGQGLQFLFEYFSETQRNKGNFPGRFSGRQFSNSRSEMNVSTLELGDSALYLCASSSSLQGDSLFFGSGTQLSVL.

The chain combines TRBV10-3 with TRBJ2-7; TRBD1 might be the D (5 bases). V was trimmed by 10 bases and J by 1 base, leaving 14 bases between them. CDR3 length: 13 amino acids. CDR1 ENHRY and CDR2 SYGVKD come from the germline V gene. Written as DNA, the CDR3 is TGTGCCAGTCTCGGATCAGGGTCCTACGAGCAGTACTTC. Translated, it gives CASLGSGSYEQYF.

The rearrangement links TRBV11-2 to TRBJ2-5; TRBD2 might be the D (5 bases). Germline V CDR1 and CDR2: SGHAT, FQNNGV. The CDR3 is 15 residues long. Between the trimmed V and J ends, which lost 4 bases and 5 bases, there was a span of 17 bases. CDR3 nucleotide sequence: TGTGCCAGCAGCTCCTGGAGAGGGAAGAGGGAGACCCAGTACTTC. This gives the protein CASSSWRGKRETQYF.

The rearrangement joins TRBV6-5 to TRBJ1-2, with a possible D match to TRBD1 (6 bases). The ends were cut back, 6 bases at V and 6 bases at J, with 14 bases in the middle. Germline CDR1 MNHEY, CDR2 SVGAGI. The length of the CDR3 is 13 residues. CDR3 loop: CASSLHRADGYTF. The CDR3 DNA sequence: TGTGCCAGCAGCCTCCACAGGGCCGATGGCTACACCTTC.

The chain recombines TRBV7-3 with TRBJ1-1, with a weak D call TRBD1 (6 bases). V gave up 2 bases and J gave up 1 base, with 20 bases separating them. Germline assignment: CDR1 SGHTA and CDR2 FQGTGA. CDR3 length: 18 residues. CDR3 protein: CASSLSAGHRDTNTEAFF. The CDR3 DNA follows: TGTGCCAGCAGCTTATCGGCCGGGCATCGGGACACGAACACTGAAGCTTTCTTT.

This clone appeared a few times. The chain has TRBV14 and TRBJ1-5, with 7 bases matching TRBD1. With V trimmed by 4 bases and J by 2 bases, 2 bases remained unmatched. CDR3 length: 14 amino acids. Germline assignment: CDR1 SGHDN and CDR2 FVKESK. The CDR3 bases are TGTGCCAGCAGCCGACAGGGAGGCAATCAGCCCCAGCATTTT. Translating it yields CASSRQGGNQPQHF.

The chain carries TRBV6-5 and TRBJ1-5, with D perhaps TRBD1 (5 bases). Germline-derived CDR1 and CDR2 are MNHEY and SVGAGI. The CDR3 totals 15 residues. Trimming removed 5 bases at V and 11 bases at J, with 22 bases between. This chain's CDR3 is CASSPISWDSWAQHF. Here the CDR3 DNA reads TGTGCCAGCAGTCCCATATCCTGGGACTCCTGGGCCCAGCATTTT.

The table lists this clone with a count of one. The chain combines TRBV6-5 with TRBJ2-3, with 7 bases matching TRBD2. J was trimmed by 0 bases and V by 5 bases; bases with no gene match: 5. The V gene's germline CDR1 is MNHEY and CDR2 SVGAGI. This CDR3 contains 15 residues. The CDR3 DNA reads TGTGCCAGCAGTCGTCAGACTAGCAGCACAGATACGCAGTATTTT. Translating gives CASSRQTSSTDTQYF.

The CDR3 here is CASSGGTGDYEQYF. The CDR3 DNA follows: TGTGCCAGCAGCGGGGGGACAGGGGACTACGAGCAGTACTTC. The genes are TRBV9 and TRBJ2-7; 10 nucleotides line up with TRBD1. Losses at the gene ends were 3 bases for V and 3 bases for J; bases not matched to a gene: 3. CDR3 length equals 14 residues. The germline gives CDR1 SGDLS, CDR2 YYNGEE.